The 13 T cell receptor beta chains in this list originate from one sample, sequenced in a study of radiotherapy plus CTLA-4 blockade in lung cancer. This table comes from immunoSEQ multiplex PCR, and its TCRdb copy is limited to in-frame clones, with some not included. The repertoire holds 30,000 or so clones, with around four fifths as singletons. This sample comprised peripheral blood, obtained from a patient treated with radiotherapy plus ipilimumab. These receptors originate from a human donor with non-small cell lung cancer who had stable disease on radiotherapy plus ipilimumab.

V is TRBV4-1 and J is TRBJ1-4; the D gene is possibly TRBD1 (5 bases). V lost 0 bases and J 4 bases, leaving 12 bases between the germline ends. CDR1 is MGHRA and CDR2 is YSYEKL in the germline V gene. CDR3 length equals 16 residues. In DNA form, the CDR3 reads TGCGCCAGCAGCCAAGATCTGGGACTCGGTAATGAAAAACTGTTTTTT. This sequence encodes CASSQDLGLGNEKLFF.

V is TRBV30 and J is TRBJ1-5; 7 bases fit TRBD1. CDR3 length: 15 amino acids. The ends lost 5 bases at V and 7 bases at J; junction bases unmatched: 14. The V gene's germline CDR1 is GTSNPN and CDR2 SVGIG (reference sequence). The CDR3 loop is CAWAKNQGGRQPQHF. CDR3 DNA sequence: TGTGCCTGGGCCAAAAACCAGGGGGGTAGGCAGCCCCAGCATTTT.

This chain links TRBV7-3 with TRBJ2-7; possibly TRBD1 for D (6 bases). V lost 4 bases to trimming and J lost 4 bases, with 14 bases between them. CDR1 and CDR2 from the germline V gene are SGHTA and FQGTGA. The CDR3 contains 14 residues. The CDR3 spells CASSSRPGDYEQYV. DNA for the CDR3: TGTGCCAGCAGCTCTCGGCCAGGGGATTACGAGCAGTACGTC.

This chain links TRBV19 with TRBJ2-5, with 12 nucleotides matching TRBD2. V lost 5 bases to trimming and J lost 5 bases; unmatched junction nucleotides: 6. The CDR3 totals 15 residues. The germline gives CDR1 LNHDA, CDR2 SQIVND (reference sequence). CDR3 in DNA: TGTGCCAGTAGTGAAAGGACTAGCGGGGTGGAGACCCAGTACTTC. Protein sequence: CASSERTSGVETQYF.

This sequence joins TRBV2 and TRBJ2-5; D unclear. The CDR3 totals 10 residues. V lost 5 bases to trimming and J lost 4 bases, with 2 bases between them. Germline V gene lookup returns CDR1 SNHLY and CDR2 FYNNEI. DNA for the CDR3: TGTGCCAGCAGTTTAGAGACCCAGTACTTC. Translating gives CASSLETQYF.

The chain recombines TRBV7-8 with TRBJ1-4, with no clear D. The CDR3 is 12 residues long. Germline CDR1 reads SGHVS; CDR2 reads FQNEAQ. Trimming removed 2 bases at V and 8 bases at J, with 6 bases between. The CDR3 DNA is TGTGCCAGCAGCTTACTAGGGGAAAAACTGTTTTTT. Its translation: CASSLLGEKLFF.

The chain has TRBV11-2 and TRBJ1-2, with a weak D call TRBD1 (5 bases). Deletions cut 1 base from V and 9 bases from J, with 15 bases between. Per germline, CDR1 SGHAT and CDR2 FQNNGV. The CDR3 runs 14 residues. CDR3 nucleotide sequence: TGTGCCAGCAGCTTAGCACAAGGGGCTTCGAGCTACACCTTC. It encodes CASSLAQGASSYTF.

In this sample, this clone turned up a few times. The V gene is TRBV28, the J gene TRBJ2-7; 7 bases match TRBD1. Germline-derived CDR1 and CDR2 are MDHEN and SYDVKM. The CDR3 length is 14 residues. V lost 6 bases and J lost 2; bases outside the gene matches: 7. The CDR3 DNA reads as TGTGCCAGCAGGGACGGGGACAGCCCCTACGAGCAGTACTTC. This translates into CASRDGDSPYEQYF.

CDR3 in DNA: TGTGCCAGCAGCTTAGTGCTGCCGCGGGCGAACTATGGCTACACCTTC. It yields the protein CASSLVLPRANYGYTF. The genes are TRBV7-9 and TRBJ1-2; D unresolved. There are 16 residues in the CDR3. V was cut by 1 base and J by 2 bases, with 14 bases left in between. Germline V gene data show CDR1 as SEHNR and CDR2 as FQNEAQ (reference sequence).

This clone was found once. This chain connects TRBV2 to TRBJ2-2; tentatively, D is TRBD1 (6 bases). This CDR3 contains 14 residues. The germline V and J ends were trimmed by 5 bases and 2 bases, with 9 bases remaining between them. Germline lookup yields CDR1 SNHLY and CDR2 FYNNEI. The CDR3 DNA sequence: TGTGCCAGCAGTCGAGGGACAAACACCGGGGAGCTGTTTTTT. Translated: CASSRGTNTGELFF.

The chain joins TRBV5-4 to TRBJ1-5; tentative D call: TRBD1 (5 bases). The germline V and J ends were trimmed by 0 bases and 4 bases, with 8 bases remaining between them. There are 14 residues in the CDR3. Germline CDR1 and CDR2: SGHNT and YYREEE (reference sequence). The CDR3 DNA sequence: TGTGCCAGCAGCTTGGGGGGGGATAATCAGCCCCAGCATTTT. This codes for CASSLGGDNQPQHF.

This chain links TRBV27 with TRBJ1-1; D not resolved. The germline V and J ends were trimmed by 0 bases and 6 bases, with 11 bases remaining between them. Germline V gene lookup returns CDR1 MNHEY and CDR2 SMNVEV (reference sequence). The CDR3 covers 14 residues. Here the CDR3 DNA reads TGTGCCAGCAGTTTATCTGGCGCGGGCGCTGAAGCTTTCTTT. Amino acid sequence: CASSLSGAGAEAFF.

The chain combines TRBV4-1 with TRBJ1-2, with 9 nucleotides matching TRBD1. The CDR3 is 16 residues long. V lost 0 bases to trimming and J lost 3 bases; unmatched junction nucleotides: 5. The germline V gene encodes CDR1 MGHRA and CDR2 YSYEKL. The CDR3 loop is CASSQDGTGMYYGYTF. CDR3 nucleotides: TGCGCCAGCAGCCAAGATGGGACAGGGATGTACTATGGCTACACCTTC.